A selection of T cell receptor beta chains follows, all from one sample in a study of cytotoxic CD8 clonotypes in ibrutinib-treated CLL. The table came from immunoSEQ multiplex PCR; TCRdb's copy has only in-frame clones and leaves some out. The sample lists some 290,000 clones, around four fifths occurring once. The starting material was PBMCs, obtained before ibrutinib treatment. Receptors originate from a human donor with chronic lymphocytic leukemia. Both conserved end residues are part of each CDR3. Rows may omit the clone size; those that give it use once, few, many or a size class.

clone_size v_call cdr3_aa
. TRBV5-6 CASSFTGVNEQFF
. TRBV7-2 CASSPPGSKNIQYF
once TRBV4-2 CASSQASGRSPYEQYF
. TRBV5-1 CASSLRLAHYTDTQYF
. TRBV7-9 CASSSRTGRSGNTIYF
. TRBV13 CASSHATSGSWAGAFKWSYNEQFF
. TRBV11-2 CASSLGLTSGADNEQFF
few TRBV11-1 CASSLDGTSGRYYEQYF
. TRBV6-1 CASSVRDLAPDEQYF
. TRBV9 CASSTDWEGNEQFF
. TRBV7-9 CASSLVTGGANYGYTF
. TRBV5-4 CASSPTGGAQYGYTF
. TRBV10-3 CAISEDKTFPEAFF
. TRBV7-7 CASSLVSGLPTVETQYF
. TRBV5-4 CASSRGQEESGYTF
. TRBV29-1 CSVEPVMEQGLQRSAEAFF
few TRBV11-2 CASSFQAGLYEQYF
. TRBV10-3 CAISDPDRASYNEQFF
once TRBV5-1 CASSLAGRRETQYF
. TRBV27 CASKTGGPYNEQFF
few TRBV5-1 CASSGLLNEQFF
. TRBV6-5 CASSYSGRSAEKLFF
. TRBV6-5 CADRGDKGETQYF
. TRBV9 CASSGRGRFYEQYF
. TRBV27 CASRPGTSGYEQYF
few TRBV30 CAWSRDSVTDTQYF
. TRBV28 CASTQGAVNSNQPQHF
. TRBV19 CASSHGQGVGYTF
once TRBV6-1 CASAGHRGEYGYTF
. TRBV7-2 CASSRTGGYEQFF
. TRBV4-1 CASSRPDRETYGYTF
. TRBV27 CASSHFRGRGDDTQYF
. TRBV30 CAWSRSGTGNTEAFF
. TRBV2 CASTLQGASTEAFF
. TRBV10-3 CAITSGSYEQYF
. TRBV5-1 CASSLGLAEVQFF
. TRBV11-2 CASHSGPLMSYNEQFF
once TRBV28 CASSPLSLAGTYEQYF
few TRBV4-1 CASSLTGYGYTF
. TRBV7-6 CASSLGLAGEVEQFF
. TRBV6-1 CASSESRGLGANVLTF
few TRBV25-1 CASRVGETQYF
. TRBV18 CASSRPGTGVAPYEQYF
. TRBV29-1 CSTISTSQYF
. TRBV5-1 CASSVLGGLSVAFF
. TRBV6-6 CASRQIGTSGSEQYF
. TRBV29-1 CSVERAGSTHYEQYF
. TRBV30 CAWSVRWGQVRTEAFF
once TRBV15 CATGPGRSGNTIYF
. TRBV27 CASSLSRTGPNYGYTF
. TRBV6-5 CASTNRGTEDEQFF
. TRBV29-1 CSVEAEETQYF
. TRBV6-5 CASSYPGGNIQYF